This T cell receptor (beta chain) stems from a study of early T cells in non-severe SARS-CoV-2 infection. About the research overall: With bulk RNA from unsorted whole blood as input, sequencing yielded unpaired chains. Study-wide results and caveats: CD4 and private specificities were missed by VDJdb matching, which favored anti-spike CD8 responses.

A remark on this clonotype: Its antigen is undetermined.

Trimming cost V 4 bases and J 0 bases, with 8 bases left between them. This CDR3 comprises 13 residues. Germline V gene lookup returns CDR1 DFQATT and CDR2 SNEGSKA (reference sequence). Attachment of unique molecular identifiers to individual cDNA molecules was performed. TCRdb re-analysed the 5' RACE reads in MiXCR, keeping a single row per CDR3 protein. The sample lists approximately 90,000 distinct CDR3 sequences, around 16% occurring once. The rearrangement uses TRBV20-1 and TRBJ2-3, with unresolved D. The material sequenced was whole blood, taken at baseline. The clonotype originates from an adult who was a healthcare worker with PCR-confirmed SARS-CoV-2 infection or an uninfected control (not recorded which). CDR3 DNA: TGCAGTGCTAACTACCCTAGCACAGATACGCAGTATTTT. Protein product: CSANYPSTDTQYF.